This TCR beta chain came from a study of control samples from healthy donors and cancer patients. The CDR3 is 12 amino acids. V gave up 4 bases and J gave up 7 bases, with 8 bases separating them. Germline CDR1 and CDR2: SGDLS and YYNGEE. Data came from immunoSEQ multiplex PCR; TCRdb stores just in-frame clones and leaves some out. The table records around 150,000 clones, about 89% of them present only once. The sequence derives from a man younger than 45 in good health. Sequencing input: blood. This sequence joins TRBV9 and TRBJ2-2; D is uncertain. CDR3 protein: CASSMTIGELFF. The CDR3 DNA reads TGTGCCAGCAGCATGACAATCGGGGAGCTGTTTTTT. Full variable domain (rest looked up from reference TRBV9 and TRBJ2-2): DSGVTQTPKHLITATGQRVTLRCSPRSGDLSVYWYQQSLDQGLQFLIQYYNGEERAKGNILERFSAQQFPDLHSELNLSSLELGDSALYFCASSMTIGELFFGEGSRLTVL.